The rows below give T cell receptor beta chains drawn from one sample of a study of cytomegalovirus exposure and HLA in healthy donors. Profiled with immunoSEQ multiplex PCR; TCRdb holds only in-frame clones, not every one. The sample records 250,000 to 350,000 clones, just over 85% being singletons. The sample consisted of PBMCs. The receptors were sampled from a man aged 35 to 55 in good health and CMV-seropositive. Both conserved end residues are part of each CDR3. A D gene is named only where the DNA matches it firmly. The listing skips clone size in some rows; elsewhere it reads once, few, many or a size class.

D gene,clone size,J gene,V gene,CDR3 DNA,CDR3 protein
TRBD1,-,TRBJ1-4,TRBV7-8,TGTGCCAGCAGTTTGGGGACAGGGGTTTCTAATGAAAAACTGTTTTTT,CASSLGTGVSNEKLFF
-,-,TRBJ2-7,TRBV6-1,TGTGCCAGCAGTGATGCAGGGGTGACCTACGAGCAGTACTTC,CASSDAGVTYEQYF
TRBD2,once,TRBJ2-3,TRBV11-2,TGTGCCAGCAGCTTAGGGGGCGGGAGGGGCACAGATACGCAGTATTTT,CASSLGGGRGTDTQYF
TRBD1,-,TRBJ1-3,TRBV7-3,TGTGCCAGCAGCTTAACCCCGGGACAGGGAGGAAACACCATATATTTT,CASSLTPGQGGNTIYF
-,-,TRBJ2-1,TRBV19,TGTGCCAGTAGTATAGATCCGGAGGGAAATGAGCAGTTCTTC,CASSIDPEGNEQFF
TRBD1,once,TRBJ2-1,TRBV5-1,TGCGCCAGCAGCACGGACAGGGGTTATTACAATGAGCAGTTCTTC,CASSTDRGYYNEQFF
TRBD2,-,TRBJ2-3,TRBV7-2,TGTGCCAGCAGCTTAGATCAACTAGCGGGAGGTATCACAGATACGCAGTATTTT,CASSLDQLAGGITDTQYF
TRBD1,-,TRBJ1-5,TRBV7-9,TGTGCCAGCAGCACAGGGACAGTAGATCAGCCCCAGCATTTT,CASSTGTVDQPQHF
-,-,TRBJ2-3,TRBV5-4,TGTGCCAGCAGCTTGGGACAGGGAGGTACAGATACGCAGTATTTT,CASSLGQGGTDTQYF
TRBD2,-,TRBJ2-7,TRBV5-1,TGCGCCAGCAGACGACTAGCGACCAACTACGAGCAGTACTTC,CASRRLATNYEQYF
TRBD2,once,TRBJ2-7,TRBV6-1,TGTGCCAGCAGTGAAGGTGGTAGCGGGAGGAACGAGCAGTACTTC,CASSEGGSGRNEQYF
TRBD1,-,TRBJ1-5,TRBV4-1,TGCGCCAGCAGCCAAGCAGGAACAGGGGGCCTCAATCAGCCCCAGCATTTT,CASSQAGTGGLNQPQHF
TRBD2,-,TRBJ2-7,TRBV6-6,TGTGCCAGCAGTAGGACTAGCGGAACCTACGAGCAGTACTTC,CASSRTSGTYEQYF
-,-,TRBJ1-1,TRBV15,TGTGCCACCAGCAGAGATCGGGGGGGGACTGAAGCTTTCTTT,CATSRDRGGTEAFF
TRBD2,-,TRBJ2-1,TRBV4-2,TGTGCCAGCAGCCAAGATTGGACTAGCGTCTACAATGAGCAGTTCTTC,CASSQDWTSVYNEQFF
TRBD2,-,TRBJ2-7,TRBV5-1,TGCGCCAGCAGCTTCGGCGGGAGAGCCTACGAGCAGTACTTC,CASSFGGRAYEQYF
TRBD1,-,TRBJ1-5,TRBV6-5,TGTGCCAGCACCTGGGACAGGGGACATCAGCCCCAGCATTTT,CASTWDRGHQPQHF
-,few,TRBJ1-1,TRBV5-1,TGCGCCAGCAGCTTTTCAGGGACTGAAGCTTTCTTT,CASSFSGTEAFF
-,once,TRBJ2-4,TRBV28,TGTGCCAGCAGGGCTAGCGACGAAAACATTCAGTACTTC,CASRASDENIQYF
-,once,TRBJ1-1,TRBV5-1,TGCGCCAGCAGCCGGTGGTGTATGATGGACACTGAAGCTTTCTTT,CASSRWCMMDTEAFF
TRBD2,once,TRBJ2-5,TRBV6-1,TGTGCCAGCAGTGAATCGTTCCTAGCGGGACAAGAGACCCAGTACTTC,CASSESFLAGQETQYF
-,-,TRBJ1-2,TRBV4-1,TGCGCCAGCAGCACCCCGACAGGTCCCATTGGCTACACCTTC,CASSTPTGPIGYTF
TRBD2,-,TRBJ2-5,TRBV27,TGTGCCAGCAGTTTAAGCGGGGACCGACCCAAGTACTTC,CASSLSGDRPKYF
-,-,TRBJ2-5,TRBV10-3,TGTGCCATCAGTGAGCAGGAAGAGACCCAGTACTTC,CAISEQEETQYF
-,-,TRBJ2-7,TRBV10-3,TGTGCCATCAGTGATCCAGGGTCCGTCTCCTACGAGCAGTACTTC,CAISDPGSVSYEQYF
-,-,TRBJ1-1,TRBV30,TGTGCCTGGACTACCTCTGTAACTGAAGCTTTCTTT,CAWTTSVTEAFF
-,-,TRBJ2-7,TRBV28,TGTGCCAGCAGTTTCGGCCCACGGGGAGTCTACGAGCAGTACTTC,CASSFGPRGVYEQYF
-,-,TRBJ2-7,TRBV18,TGTGCCAGCTCACCAACAGGGATAGAGCAGTACTTC,CASSPTGIEQYF
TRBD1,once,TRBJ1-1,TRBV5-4,TGTGCCAGCAGCGCGCCGGGACAGGTGAACACTGAAGCTTTCTTT,CASSAPGQVNTEAFF
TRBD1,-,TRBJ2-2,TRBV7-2,TGTGCCAGCAGCATACAGGGGCCCGGGGAGCTGTTTTTT,CASSIQGPGELFF
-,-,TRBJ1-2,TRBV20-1,TGCAGTGCGAGCCGGGGGGCGGGCTACACCTTC,CSASRGAGYTF
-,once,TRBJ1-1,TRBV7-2,TGTGCCAGCAGCTTATACGGCGGAGTGAACACTGAAGCTTTCTTT,CASSLYGGVNTEAFF
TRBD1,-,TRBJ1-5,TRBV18,TGTGCCAGCTCACCTACAGGGGGCAATCAGCCCCAGCATTTT,CASSPTGGNQPQHF
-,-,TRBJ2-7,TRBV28,TGTGCCAGCAGTTTCGCTAGACTCTACGAGCAGTACTTC,CASSFARLYEQYF
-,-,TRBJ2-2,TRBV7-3,TGTGCCAGCAGCTTAAAGCCCAACACCGGGGAGCTGTTTTTT,CASSLKPNTGELFF
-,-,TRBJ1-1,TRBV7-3,TGTGCCAGCAGCTTAGGGGCCACAATGAACACTGAAGCTTTCTTT,CASSLGATMNTEAFF
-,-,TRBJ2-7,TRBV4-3,TGCGCCAGCAGCCAAGATGGGGGGTACGAGCAGTACTTC,CASSQDGGYEQYF